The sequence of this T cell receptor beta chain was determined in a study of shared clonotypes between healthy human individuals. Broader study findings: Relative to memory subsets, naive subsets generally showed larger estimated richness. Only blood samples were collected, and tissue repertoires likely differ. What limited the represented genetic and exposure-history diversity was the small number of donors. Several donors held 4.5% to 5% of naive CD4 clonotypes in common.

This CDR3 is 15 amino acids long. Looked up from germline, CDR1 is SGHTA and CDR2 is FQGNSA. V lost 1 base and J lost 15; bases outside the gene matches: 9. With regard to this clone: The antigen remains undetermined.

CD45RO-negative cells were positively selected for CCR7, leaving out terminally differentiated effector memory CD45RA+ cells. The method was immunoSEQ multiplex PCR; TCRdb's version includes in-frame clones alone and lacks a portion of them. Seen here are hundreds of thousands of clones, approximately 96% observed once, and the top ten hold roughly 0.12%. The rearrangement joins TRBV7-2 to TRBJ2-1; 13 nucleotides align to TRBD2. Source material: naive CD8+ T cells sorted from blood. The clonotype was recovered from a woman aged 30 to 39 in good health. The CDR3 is CASSLVTSGRAGTFF. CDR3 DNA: TGTGCCAGCAGCTTAGTTACTAGCGGGAGGGCCGGGACGTTCTTC.